This record covers a single TCR beta chain. Antigen: not known. CDR1 is KGHDR and CDR2 is SFDVKD in the germline V gene. The length of the CDR3 is 12 residues. Trimming removed 3 bases from V and 9 bases from J, with 8 bases in between. This record belongs to a study of CD8+CD57+ T cells in acquired aplastic anemia. Study in general: Each DNA sample taken from sorted CD4+ and CD8+ cells came to 3.2 ug on average.

For CDR3 and TCR beta VDJ profiling, genomic DNA was the template used. From the reads, TCRdb called clonotypes with MiXCR, one entry per CDR3 protein. The profile shows roughly 130,000 distinct CDR3 sequences, around 46% of them singletons. Findings of the study overall: Significant differences in CD8+ Simpson's diversity were not observed between patients and controls. Comparison of patients with controls identified about 27 shared CD8+ CDR3 sequences.

The receptor's source is a human donor in good health, serving as a control. This sequence joins TRBV24-1 and TRBJ2-1, with D perhaps matching TRBD2 (6 bases). The sample consisted of sorted CD4+, CD8+, or CD8+CD57+ T cells (not recorded which) from PBMCs. The CDR3 reads CATSDRGGEQFF. The CDR3 nucleotides read TGTGCCACCAGTGATCGGGGAGGTGAGCAGTTCTTC.